The present entry profiles one T cell receptor beta chain with its context. The CDR3 has 15 residues. The germline V gene encodes CDR1 KGHSH and CDR2 LQKENI. V lost 4 bases to trimming and J lost 4 bases; unmatched junction nucleotides: 7. This sample was taken from a study of technical replicates of blood from several donors. The protocol was immunoSEQ multiplex PCR, while the TCRdb copy is restricted to in-frame clones and leaves out a portion. The table includes more than 50,000 clones, about 87% detected once. The gene calls are TRBV18 and TRBJ2-5; 9 bases agree with TRBD1. The TCR comes from a human donor in good health. Some clones in this sample may be carry-over from other donors' samples. The sequenced sample consisted of PBMCs. CDR3 sequence (DNA): TGTGCCAGCTCACAAGCCGGGACAGGGAGAGAGACCCAGTACTTC. This translates into CASSQAGTGRETQYF.